This T cell receptor (beta chain) emerged from a study of Tregs in tolerant kidney transplant recipients. Unstimulated regulatory T cells (CD4+CD25+CD127-), CD4+CD25- non-regulatory cells, CD4 and CD8 cells were FACS-sorted from thawed PBMCs. Sequencing was performed with immunoSEQ multiplex PCR; in TCRdb, only in-frame clones are kept and a portion is missing. The table has some 100,000 clones, approximately 90% seen once; the top ten hold approximately 0.59%. This clonotype was obtained from a human donor in good health. The sample was CD4+ T cells from blood.

The CDR3 region has the DNA TGTGCCAGCTCGGGAAGGGACAGCAACCAAGAGACCCAGTACTTC. It specifies CASSGRDSNQETQYF. The chain links TRBV18 to TRBJ2-5; 7 bases match TRBD1. The CDR3 loop spans 15 amino acids. Germline V gene sequence: CDR1 KGHSH, CDR2 LQKENI. V dropped 6 bases and J dropped 0; count of bases not matched to a gene: 7. The full variable domain, completed using reference TRBV18 and TRBJ2-5, is NAGVMQNPRHLVRRRGQEARLRCSPMKGHSHVYWYRQLPEEGLKFMVYLQKENIIDESGMPKERFSAEFPKEGPSILRIQQVVRGDSAAYFCASSGRDSNQETQYFGPGTRLLVL.